These T cell receptor beta chains were read from a single sample in a study of blood T cell repertoires in COVID-19. Libraries were prepared by immunoSEQ multiplex PCR; TCRdb keeps only in-frame clonotypes and omits some of them. The sample has approximately 38,000 clones, 80% to 90% seen once. Material: peripheral blood. These receptors came from a man aged 25 to 40 with active or convalescent COVID-19. Both conserved end residues are part of each CDR3. The D gene is left open where the match is weak. Some rows have no size entry. The others give once, few or many, or a class for an expanded clone.

>.|TRBV9|.|TRBJ1-5
TGTGCCTCCGGGGACAATCAGCCCCAGCATTTT
CASGDNQPQHF
>.|TRBV13|.|TRBJ1-1
TGTGCCAGCAGCTTAGGGGGGGCGCCGGTCACTGAAGCTTTCTTT
CASSLGGAPVTEAFF
>.|TRBV3-1/TRBV3-2|.|TRBJ2-1
TGTGCCAGCAGCCAAGATCCCGGATACCTAGACAATGAGCAGTTCTTC
CASSQDPGYLDNEQFF
>TRBD2|TRBV4-1|.|TRBJ2-7
TGCGCCAGCAGCCACAGCGGGGGAACCTACGAGCAGTACTTC
CASSHSGGTYEQYF
>TRBD1|TRBV3-1/TRBV3-2|once|TRBJ1-2
TGTGCCAGCAGCCGCGGGACAGGCGCCAACTATGGCTACACCTTC
CASSRGTGANYGYTF
>TRBD1|TRBV5-6|.|TRBJ2-7
TGTGCCAGCAGCACACAGGGGGAGCCCTACGAGCAGTACTTC
CASSTQGEPYEQYF
>.|TRBV6-4|.|TRBJ1-1
TGTGCCAGCAGTGACTCGTCCAGGAACACTGAAGCTTTCTTT
CASSDSSRNTEAFF
>TRBD2|TRBV5-1|.|TRBJ2-5
TGCGCCAGCAGCTTGGGGGTAGCGGGGGAGGAGACCCAGTACTTC
CASSLGVAGEETQYF
>.|TRBV7-9|.|TRBJ1-1
TGTGCCAGCAGCCCCGAGGGCCTTGAAGCTTTCTTT
CASSPEGLEAFF
>.|TRBV7-9|.|TRBJ1-2
TGTGCCAGCAGCTTTGGTTTTTCGGGGGGTAATGGCTACACCTTC
CASSFGFSGGNGYTF
>.|TRBV19|.|TRBJ2-3
TGTGCCAGTAGTATGCTGGGCCCTGGCACAGATACGCAGTATTTT
CASSMLGPGTDTQYF
>TRBD1|TRBV18|few|TRBJ1-4
TGTGCCAGCTCGGATGGGGACAGGGTTCGGGAAAAACTGTTTTTT
CASSDGDRVREKLFF
>TRBD1|TRBV15|.|TRBJ2-7
TGTGCCACCAGCATTAATCTCGACAGGACAGGGGGAGTCTACGAGCAGTACTTC
CATSINLDRTGGVYEQYF
>TRBD1|TRBV9|.|TRBJ2-1
TGTGCCAGCAGCGTCTCATTGAGACAGGGTGGAACTAATGAGCAGTTCTTC
CASSVSLRQGGTNEQFF
>TRBD2|TRBV9|.|TRBJ2-5
TGTGCCAGCAGCGCTAGCGGGAGTGCTGGAGAGACCCAGTACTTC
CASSASGSAGETQYF
>TRBD2|TRBV29-1|.|TRBJ2-7
TGCAGCGCCGCTCACCCGACTAGCGGCTACGAGCAGTACTTC
CSAAHPTSGYEQYF
>.|TRBV19|.|TRBJ1-1
TGTGCCAGTACGGCGGGGTCCACTGAAGCTTTCTTT
CASTAGSTEAFF
>.|TRBV11-2|.|TRBJ1-1
TGTGCCAGCAGCTTAGATTTCGGGTCCTTGTACACTGAAGCTTTCTTT
CASSLDFGSLYTEAFF
>.|TRBV5-1|.|TRBJ1-3
TGCGCCAGCGGGGGGGATACTGGAAACACCATATATTTT
CASGGDTGNTIYF
>TRBD1|TRBV6-1|.|TRBJ1-6
TGTGCCAGCAGTGGCCAAACAGGGGCGTATAATTCACCCCTCCACTTT
CASSGQTGAYNSPLHF
>TRBD2|TRBV11-3|once|TRBJ2-5
TGTGCCAGCAGCTTGCGGGGGGCACGAGAGACCCAGTACTTC
CASSLRGARETQYF
>TRBD1|TRBV28|.|TRBJ2-2
TGTGCCAGCAGTCCCGGGACAGGGACCGGGGAGCTGTTTTTT
CASSPGTGTGELFF
>.|TRBV7-2|.|TRBJ1-2
TGTGCCAGCATCCACGGTCCGTACTCCGGCTACACCTTC
CASIHGPYSGYTF
>TRBD2|TRBV24-1|.|TRBJ2-3
TGTGCCACCAGTGATTCGAAGGGACTAGCGATGATGACAGATACGCAGTATTTT
CATSDSKGLAMMTDTQYF
>TRBD1|TRBV11-2|.|TRBJ2-1
TGTGCCAGCAGCTTAACAGGGGAGTCCTACAATGAGCAGTTCTTC
CASSLTGESYNEQFF
>.|TRBV5-1|.|TRBJ2-3
TGCGCCAGCAGCGTCTCGGGGGGCGGGTTCGCAGATACGCAGTATTTT
CASSVSGGGFADTQYF
>TRBD1|TRBV11-3|.|TRBJ1-1
TGTGCCAGCAGCTTAGTGAAGGGGGCGGCTTTCTTT
CASSLVKGAAFF
>.|TRBV4-2|.|TRBJ2-1
TGTGCCAGCAGCCTAAGCAGGGGAATGAACAATGAGCAGTTCTTC
CASSLSRGMNNEQFF
>TRBD1|TRBV6-1|.|TRBJ1-2
TGTGCCAGCAGTGAAGCGGTCAGGGGGAGTGGCTACACCTTC
CASSEAVRGSGYTF
>TRBD2|TRBV6-5|.|TRBJ2-3
TGTGCCAGCAGCTTCGGACTAGCTAGGGATACGCAGTATTTT
CASSFGLARDTQYF
>TRBD1|TRBV5-1|.|TRBJ2-2
TGCGCCAGCAGCTTGGTTTCAGGGGGAAAGGAGCTGTTTTTT
CASSLVSGGKELFF
>.|TRBV5-5|.|TRBJ2-2
TGTGCCAGCGATGCGAACCCGTCCACTCACACCGGGGAGCTGTTTTTT
CASDANPSTHTGELFF
>.|TRBV21-1|.|TRBJ1-5
TGTGCCAGCAGCCTTCGAACAGGGACCGTTTATAGCAATCAGCCCCAGCATTTT
CASSLRTGTVYSNQPQHF
>.|TRBV15|.|TRBJ1-4
TGTGCCACCAGCAGAGATTCGGGCAGGGGTTATGAAAAACTGTTTTTT
CATSRDSGRGYEKLFF
>.|TRBV7-2|.|TRBJ2-2
TGTGCCAGCAGCTCTCCTACCGGGGTAAACACCGGGGAGCTGTTTTTT
CASSSPTGVNTGELFF